The following is a T cell receptor (beta chain) sequence with its context. Its antigen is unknown. This CDR3 comprises 14 residues. V shed 3 bases, J shed 4 bases, and the junction held 5 bases outside the gene matches. Germline CDR1 GTSNPN, CDR2 SVGIG (reference sequence). The entry originates in a study of T cell responses to AZD1222 COVID-19 vaccine. Whole-study findings and limits: In a largely white British group with more females than males, clonal diversity was possibly underestimated. When two AZD1222 doses had been given, Spike-specific TCR breadth and depth rose.

Produced via immunoSEQ multiplex PCR; TCRdb's table is partial and in-frame only. This sample carries some 120,000 clones, just under 95% of them seen once, and the ten largest clones take around 7%. The TCR was taken from an adult in good health. Here the sequenced sample was peripheral blood, taken on day 0 of AZD1222 vaccination. The chain links TRBV30 to TRBJ1-1; the match to TRBD1 covers 10 bases. For the CDR3, the DNA is TGTGCCTGGAGGACAGGGGGCGTGGGCACTGAAGCTTTCTTT. Translated: CAWRTGGVGTEAFF.